Listed below are T cell receptor beta chains from one sample, sequenced in a study of T cell responses to AZD1222 COVID-19 vaccine. TCRdb keeps only in-frame clones here, not all; method: immunoSEQ multiplex PCR. The sample contains some 180,000 clones, 85% to 95% of which appear only once. The sequencing here drew on peripheral blood, taken 28 days after the second AZD1222 dose. These receptors were obtained from an adult who received the AZD1222 COVID-19 vaccine. Both conserved end residues are part of each CDR3. D genes are given only for firm matches. Rows may omit the clone size; those that give it use once, few, many or a size class.

abundance,v_gene,d_gene,j_gene,CDR3aa,CDR3nt
-,TRBV7-3,-,TRBJ2-2,CASSLGIANTGELFF,TGTGCCAGCAGCTTAGGCATCGCGAACACCGGGGAGCTGTTTTTT
-,TRBV28,-,TRBJ1-2,CASSFRGTGGYTF,TGTGCCAGCAGCTTTAGAGGTACAGGTGGCTACACCTTC
few,TRBV27,-,TRBJ1-1,CASSSRRIRGRNTEAFF,TGTGCCAGCAGTTCGCGACGCATCCGGGGGCGGAACACTGAAGCTTTCTTT
-,TRBV7-9,TRBD1,TRBJ1-2,CASSLTGQLNYGYTF,TGTGCCAGCAGCTTAACGGGACAGCTAAACTATGGCTACACCTTC
-,TRBV11-1,-,TRBJ1-2,CASSPSGGLGYGYTF,TGTGCCAGCAGCCCATCAGGAGGGTTGGGCTATGGCTACACCTTC
-,TRBV29-1,TRBD1,TRBJ2-1,CSGTGTGGYNEQFF,TGCAGCGGTACCGGGACAGGGGGCTACAATGAGCAGTTCTTC
-,TRBV4-3,-,TRBJ2-1,CASSQDAETGYNEQFF,TGCGCCAGCAGCCAAGACGCAGAGACAGGATACAATGAGCAGTTCTTC
-,TRBV6-5,-,TRBJ2-7,CAVSPGSSYEQYF,TGTGCCGTGAGCCCCGGAAGCTCCTACGAGCAGTACTTC
few,TRBV19,-,TRBJ1-1,CASSLRALNMNTEAFF,TGTGCCAGTAGTTTGAGGGCCCTCAACATGAACACTGAAGCTTTCTTT
once,TRBV2,-,TRBJ1-2,CASSVRPFNYGYTF,TGTGCCAGCAGCGTACGGCCTTTTAACTATGGCTACACCTTC
-,TRBV20-1,-,TRBJ1-6,CSASSRGRDSPLHF,TGCAGTGCTAGTTCGCGGGGGCGGGATTCACCCCTCCACTTT
once,TRBV7-8,TRBD1,TRBJ1-4,CASSARGPPNEKLFF,TGTGCCAGCAGCGCCAGGGGGCCACCTAATGAAAAACTGTTTTTT
-,TRBV4-3,TRBD1,TRBJ2-1,CASSQDPAGGYNEQFF,TGCGCCAGCAGCCAAGATCCCGCAGGGGGCTACAATGAGCAGTTCTTC
once,TRBV18,-,TRBJ2-7,CASSGGLGTSKRSYEQYF,TGTGCCAGCTCAGGGGGCCTCGGCACCTCTAAACGCTCCTACGAGCAGTACTTC
-,TRBV4-1,-,TRBJ2-1,CASSQDPLLGNEQFF,TGCGCCAGCAGCCAAGATCCTCTACTAGGCAATGAGCAGTTCTTC
-,TRBV19,-,TRBJ2-3,CASSTIRGDTQYF,TGTGCCAGTAGCACTATCAGGGGAGATACGCAGTATTTT
-,TRBV27,-,TRBJ2-7,CASSKRREPYEQYF,TGTGCCAGCAGTAAACGCCGGGAACCATACGAGCAGTACTTC
-,TRBV28,-,TRBJ1-5,CASSLESGGQPQHF,TGTGCCAGCAGTTTAGAATCGGGAGGGCAGCCCCAGCATTTT
-,TRBV5-4,TRBD1,TRBJ1-2,CASSDRDYGYTF,TGTGCCAGCAGTGACAGGGATTATGGCTACACCTTC
-,TRBV29-1,-,TRBJ1-2,CSVEPPEPDSPTNYGYTF,TGCAGCGTTGAACCTCCAGAGCCGGACAGTCCGACCAACTATGGCTACACCTTC
-,TRBV5-8,TRBD1,TRBJ1-5,CASSAGSGGSNQPQHF,TGTGCCAGCAGCGCCGGATCAGGGGGGAGCAATCAGCCCCAGCATTTT
once,TRBV10-3,-,TRBJ1-4,CAISDNFDEKLFF,TGTGCCATCAGTGATAACTTTGATGAAAAACTGTTTTTT
-,TRBV4-2,TRBD2,TRBJ2-3,CASSQDGAGSTDTQYF,TGTGCCAGCAGCCAAGACGGAGCGGGGAGCACAGATACGCAGTATTTT
-,TRBV19,-,TRBJ1-5,CASSIDLGVRQPQHF,TGTGCCAGTAGTATTGATTTAGGGGTTCGGCAGCCCCAGCATTTT
-,TRBV28,TRBD1,TRBJ1-5,CASSPTGDGNQPQHF,TGTGCCAGCAGCCCTACAGGGGACGGGAATCAGCCCCAGCATTTT
-,TRBV11-2,-,TRBJ1-1,CASSLLQGGTEAFF,TGTGCCAGCAGCTTATTACAGGGAGGGACTGAAGCTTTCTTT
-,TRBV7-3,TRBD2,TRBJ2-3,CASSSLAGGDDTQYF,TGTGCCAGCAGCTCATTAGCGGGAGGGGACGATACGCAGTATTTT
-,TRBV27,-,TRBJ1-2,CASSLTGNYGYTF,TGTGCCAGCAGTTTAACAGGGAACTATGGCTACACCTTC
-,TRBV29-1,-,TRBJ2-3,CSVDGFPTDTQYF,TGCAGCGTTGACGGCTTCCCCACAGATACGCAGTATTTT
-,TRBV19,-,TRBJ1-5,CASSDARGSNQPQHF,TGTGCCAGTAGTGATGCAAGGGGTAGCAATCAGCCCCAGCATTTT
-,TRBV2,-,TRBJ1-3,CASTEGAGGGNTIYF,TGTGCCAGCACCGAAGGGGCAGGCGGTGGAAACACCATATATTTT
-,TRBV6-2/TRBV6-3,-,TRBJ2-2,CASSYPLGRLDSTGELFF,TGTGCCAGCAGTTACCCACTTGGGCGCCTGGACAGCACCGGGGAGCTGTTTTTT
-,TRBV27,-,TRBJ1-6,CASSPTTWDSLHF,TGTGCCAGCAGTCCCACAACCTGGGACTCCCTCCACTTT
-,TRBV6-5,TRBD1,TRBJ1-1,CASSYSGTGNTEAFF,TGTGCCAGCAGTTACTCGGGGACAGGGAACACTGAAGCTTTCTTT
-,TRBV12-3/TRBV12-4,-,TRBJ1-2,CASRTGLGGYTF,TGTGCCAGCAGAACGGGGCTCGGCGGCTACACCTTC
-,TRBV9,-,TRBJ2-7,CASSVEWGYEQYF,TGTGCCAGCAGCGTAGAATGGGGTTACGAGCAGTACTTC
-,TRBV4-3,-,TRBJ1-5,CASSQEARSNQPQHF,TGCGCCAGCAGCCAAGAAGCTCGTAGCAATCAGCCCCAGCATTTT
-,TRBV6-5,-,TRBJ2-2,CASRQSNTGELFF,TGTGCCAGCAGACAGTCAAACACCGGGGAGCTGTTTTTT
-,TRBV12-3/TRBV12-4,-,TRBJ2-7,CASNRQGGYEQYF,TGTGCCAGCAACCGGCAGGGGGGCTACGAGCAGTACTTC
-,TRBV18,-,TRBJ1-2,CASSPPGGYGYTF,TGTGCCAGCTCACCACCGGGGGGCTATGGCTACACCTTC
once,TRBV7-3,-,TRBJ1-2,CASSSPGHRPKEHYGYTF,TGTGCCAGCAGCTCCCCGGGACATCGTCCGAAGGAGCACTATGGCTACACCTTC
-,TRBV27,-,TRBJ1-6,CASSPTANSPLHF,TGTGCCAGCAGCCCGACAGCTAACTCACCCCTCCACTTT
-,TRBV6-2/TRBV6-3,-,TRBJ1-2,CASSYGGYGYTF,TGTGCCAGCAGTTACGGGGGATATGGCTACACCTTC
-,TRBV5-4,TRBD1,TRBJ1-2,CASRTGEANYGYTF,TGTGCCAGCAGGACAGGGGAAGCTAACTATGGCTACACCTTC
-,TRBV21-1,-,TRBJ1-5,CASTIPWGQGKGQPQHF,TGTGCCAGCACCATACCCTGGGGACAGGGGAAGGGGCAGCCCCAGCATTTT
-,TRBV27,-,TRBJ2-4,CASSPYGRGNIQYF,TGTGCCAGCAGCCCCTACGGGAGAGGAAACATTCAGTACTTC
-,TRBV7-6,-,TRBJ2-7,CASSLEGQTLAYEQYF,TGTGCCAGCAGCTTAGAGGGACAAACGCTGGCCTACGAGCAGTACTTC
-,TRBV15,-,TRBJ1-1,CATSRDLDLRAFF,TGTGCCACCAGCAGAGATCTGGACTTACGGGCTTTCTTT
-,TRBV11-2,TRBD2,TRBJ2-1,CASGGSRSYNEQFF,TGTGCCAGCGGCGGGAGTCGGTCTTACAATGAGCAGTTCTTC
-,TRBV5-1,-,TRBJ1-1,CASSLSLFRGRVENTEAFF,TGCGCCAGCAGCTTGTCGTTGTTTCGAGGTCGTGTGGAGAACACTGAAGCTTTCTTT
once,TRBV2,TRBD1,TRBJ2-3,CASSKTGGSGTDTQYF,TGTGCCAGCAGTAAGACAGGGGGCAGTGGAACAGATACGCAGTATTTT
-,TRBV10-2,TRBD2,TRBJ2-1,CASHTGTSTHNEQFF,TGCGCCAGTCATACCGGGACTAGCACCCACAATGAGCAGTTCTTC
-,TRBV30,TRBD1,TRBJ1-2,CAWSRGQGAVGGYTF,TGTGCCTGGAGTAGAGGACAGGGGGCAGTCGGCGGCTACACCTTC
-,TRBV3-1/TRBV3-2,TRBD2,TRBJ2-1,CASSQDSGRAREQFF,TGTGCCAGCAGCCAAGATAGCGGGAGGGCAAGGGAGCAGTTCTTC
-,TRBV4-3,TRBD1,TRBJ1-2,CASSQDFGDRSYGYTF,TGCGCCAGCAGCCAAGATTTCGGGGACAGGAGCTATGGCTACACCTTC
-,TRBV6-6,-,TRBJ2-2,CASSYRGTNTGELFF,TGTGCCAGCAGTTATAGGGGGACGAACACCGGGGAGCTGTTTTTT
-,TRBV28,TRBD2,TRBJ2-1,CASSGTVTGGRLYEQFF,TGTGCCAGCAGTGGGACTGTGACGGGCGGGAGGTTGTATGAGCAGTTCTTC
-,TRBV3-1/TRBV3-2,-,TRBJ1-3,CASSQSGRGNTIYF,TGTGCCAGCAGCCAGTCAGGGCGCGGAAACACCATATATTTT
-,TRBV3-1/TRBV3-2,-,TRBJ1-5,CASSQGNDQPQHF,TGTGCCAGCAGCCAAGGAAATGACCAGCCCCAGCATTTT
-,TRBV11-3,TRBD2,TRBJ2-3,CASSLGLAVTDTQYF,TGTGCCAGCAGCTTAGGGCTAGCGGTCACAGATACGCAGTATTTT